This T cell receptor beta chain originates from a study of identifying expanded T cells in peripheral blood. The assay was immunoSEQ multiplex PCR, and TCRdb's table has in-frame clones only and misses some. The sample consists of over 90,000 clones, 88% of them appearing once. CDR3 size: 15 residues. Germline loops: CDR1 LGHNA, CDR2 YNFKEQ. V lost 3 bases and J 0 bases, leaving 9 bases between the germline ends. What was sequenced was blood. The source of this sequence is a person aged 18-70 years in good health. The chain recombines TRBV4-2 with TRBJ1-3; D remains ambiguous. CDR3 bases: TGTGCCAGCAGCCAGGACGAGTCCTCTGGAAACACCATATATTTT. The encoded protein is CASSQDESSGNTIYF.